A single sample gave rise to the 26 T cell receptor beta chains below, sequenced in a study of T cell changes during pregnancy in multiple sclerosis. TCRdb keeps only in-frame clones here, not all; method: immunoSEQ multiplex PCR. The profile shows about 54,000 clones, approximately 91% of them singletons. Sequences were derived from peripheral blood, sampled after pregnancy. These receptors were collected from a female donor in good health, enrolled as a control in a pregnancy study.

The chain's CDR3 is CASSFVRDSINTGELFF. The CDR3 DNA reads as TGTGCCAGCAGCTTTGTACGTGACAGTATCAACACCGGGGAGCTGTTTTTT. V gene TRBV5-8 combines with J gene TRBJ2-2; weak D call: TRBD1 (5 bases). CDR3 length: 17 residues. CDR1 and CDR2 from the germline V gene are SGHTS and YDEGEE. Between the trimmed V and J ends, which lost 2 bases and 2 bases, there was a span of 16 bases.

The V and J genes are TRBV28 and TRBJ1-1, with 7 bases fitting TRBD1. The CDR3 loop spans 13 amino acids. Germline CDR1 reads MDHEN; CDR2 reads SYDVKM. V shed 4 bases and J 8 bases; nucleotides not matched to a gene: 7. The CDR3 sequence is CASSYLGTVEAFF. CDR3 DNA: TGTGCCAGCAGTTACCTAGGGACAGTGGAAGCTTTCTTT. Using reference TRBV28 and TRBJ1-1 for the parts outside the CDR3, the full variable domain is DVKVTQSSRYLVKRTGEKVFLECVQDMDHENMFWYRQDPGLGLRLIYFSYDVKMKEKGDIPEGYSVSREKKERFSLILESASTNQTSMYLCASSYLGTVEAFFGQGTRLTVV.

V is TRBV7-2 and J is TRBJ2-1; 11 bases align to TRBD2. Trimming at V came to 1 base and at J to 4 bases, leaving 6 bases not matched to a gene. The CDR3 length is 17 residues. Per germline, CDR1 SGHTA and CDR2 FQGNSA. The DNA for the CDR3 is TGTGCCAGCAGCTTAGGACCAACTAGCGGGGGATACAATGAGCAGTTCTTC. Encoded protein: CASSLGPTSGGYNEQFF.

This clone was picked up a small number of times. The chain has TRBV7-9 and TRBJ1-6; no reliable D call. CDR1 is SEHNR, CDR2 FQNEAQ, per germline (reference sequence). Trimming stripped 2 bases from V and 8 bases from J, with 4 bases between. The CDR3 runs 12 residues. The DNA of the CDR3 is TGTGCCAGCAGCTTACATGATTCACCCCTCCACTTT. Encoded protein: CASSLHDSPLHF. The full variable domain, rest sourced from reference TRBV7-9 and TRBJ1-6, is DTGVSQNPRHKITKRGQNVTFRCDPISEHNRLYWYRQTLGQGPEFLTYFQNEAQLEKSRLLSDRFSAERPKGSFSTLEIQRTEQGDSAMYLCASSLHDSPLHFGNGTRLTVT.

This chain connects TRBV19 to TRBJ1-5; 7 bases line up with TRBD1. J was trimmed by 3 bases and V by 3 bases; bases with no gene match: 2. Germline lookup yields CDR1 LNHDA and CDR2 SQIVND (reference sequence). The CDR3 covers 14 residues. CDR3 sequence: CASSMGQFNQPQHF. The CDR3 DNA sequence: TGTGCCAGTAGTATGGGACAGTTCAATCAGCCCCAGCATTTT. Using reference TRBV19 and TRBJ1-5 for the parts outside the CDR3, the full variable domain is DGGITQSPKYLFRKEGQNVTLSCEQNLNHDAMYWYRQDPGQGLRLIYYSQIVNDFQKGDIAEGYSVSREKKESFPLTVTSAQKNPTAFYLCASSMGQFNQPQHFGDGTRLSIL.

The chain employs TRBV5-6 and TRBJ2-5, with TRBD1 matching 9 bases. The CDR3 contains 14 residues. Germline assignment: CDR1 SGHDT and CDR2 YYEEEE. V lost 6 bases to trimming and J lost 4 bases; unmatched junction nucleotides: 7. The CDR3 loop reads CASNPGQGLETQYF. The CDR3 region has the DNA TGTGCCAGCAACCCGGGACAGGGACTAGAGACCCAGTACTTC.

J is TRBJ2-1 and V is TRBV29-1, with TRBD1 matching over 9 bases. Germline CDR1 reads SQVTM; CDR2 reads ANQGSEA. The CDR3 length is 14 residues. V was clipped by 6 bases and J by 7 bases; unmatched bases: 10. This CDR3 is CSVAGTGTMNEQFF. CDR3 DNA sequence: TGCAGCGTAGCCGGGACAGGGACGATGAATGAGCAGTTCTTC.

The chain employs TRBV6-5 and TRBJ1-1, with D possibly TRBD1 on 6 matching bases. The germline CDR1 and CDR2 sequences are MNHEY and SVGAGI. The germline V and J ends were trimmed by 1 base and 1 base, with 7 bases remaining between them. The length of the CDR3 is 14 residues. The CDR3 region has the DNA TGTGCCAGCAGTTACTTAGGGGGGAACACTGAAGCTTTCTTT. Its translation is CASSYLGGNTEAFF.

The rearrangement uses TRBV6-6 and TRBJ2-3, with 9 bases identical to TRBD2. The germline V gene has CDR1 MNHNY and CDR2 SVGAGI (reference sequence). CDR3 length equals 16 residues. With 5 bases clipped from V and 1 base from J, the junction kept 7 bases outside the gene matches. CDR3 region: CASSPPAGGGTDTQYF. The DNA for the CDR3 is TGTGCCAGCAGTCCCCCGGCGGGAGGGGGCACAGATACGCAGTATTTT.

The DNA for the CDR3 is TGTGCCAGCAGTTATCGGGTCGTAGGAAGCAATCAGCCCCAGCATTTT. Translation: CASSYRVVGSNQPQHF. This chain links TRBV6-6 with TRBJ1-5; unclear D gene. Germline CDR1 reads MNHNY; CDR2 reads SVGAGI (reference sequence). V dropped 3 bases and J dropped 1 base, with 13 bases sitting between them. There are 16 residues in the CDR3.

The rearrangement links TRBV2 to TRBJ2-7; D is unclear. The germline V and J ends were trimmed by 5 bases and 0 bases, with 11 bases remaining between them. Germline lookup yields CDR1 SNHLY and CDR2 FYNNEI. The CDR3 covers 14 residues. CDR3 sequence (DNA): TGTGCCAGCAGTCCCGACACGAACTCCTACGAGCAGTACTTC. It is translated as CASSPDTNSYEQYF.

The chain is built from TRBV30 and TRBJ2-7; tentative D call: TRBD1 (5 bases). This CDR3 is built from 14 residues. Trimming cost V 0 bases and J 4 bases, with 13 bases left between them. Germline CDR1 GTSNPN, CDR2 SVGIG (reference sequence). The CDR3 DNA reads TGTGCCTGGAGTGTAATGGGGCAGGGTTACGAGCAGTACTTC. Translated, it gives CAWSVMGQGYEQYF.

This clone showed up just once. V is TRBV10-1 and J is TRBJ1-5, with a tentative D call TRBD1 (6 bases). Looked up from germline, CDR1 is WNHNN and CDR2 is SYGVQD (reference sequence). Trimming shortened V by 6 bases and J by 5 bases, and 11 bases separated the two germline ends. This CDR3 has 13 residues. In DNA form, the CDR3 reads TGCGCCAGCAGCCGGGACATTGATCAGCCCCAGCATTTT. Protein product: CASSRDIDQPQHF.

This chain links TRBV10-2 with TRBJ2-7; TRBD1 matches 7 bases. The CDR3 extends over 14 amino acids. Losses at the gene ends were 6 bases for V and 2 bases for J; bases not matched to a gene: 7. Germline V gene data show CDR1 as WSHSY and CDR2 as SAAADI. The CDR3 DNA is TGCGCCAGCAGATCCGGGACAGAGGCCTACGAGCAGTACTTC. It yields the protein CASRSGTEAYEQYF.

This rearrangement joins TRBV4-3 to TRBJ1-3; 8 positions agree with TRBD1. The junction had 13 bases not matched to a gene; V was cut back by 0 bases and J by 0 bases. Germline CDR1 and CDR2: LGHNA and YSLEER. This CDR3 is built from 20 residues. CDR3 region: CASSQDPPMTGASSGNTIYF. CDR3 coding DNA: TGCGCCAGCAGCCAAGACCCCCCAATGACAGGGGCTTCCTCTGGAAACACCATATATTTT.

The V and J genes are TRBV28 and TRBJ2-6; D is perhaps TRBD2 (6 bases). Trimming removed 3 bases at V and 3 bases at J, with 6 bases between. CDR3 length: 14 residues. Germline V gene sequence: CDR1 MDHEN, CDR2 SYDVKM. The CDR3 region is CASSLGGGANVLTF. The CDR3 DNA follows: TGTGCCAGCAGTTTGGGAGGTGGGGCCAACGTCCTGACTTTC.

A few counts support this clone. The chain links TRBV27 to TRBJ1-4; D is unclear. The V end was cut by 3 bases, the J end by 4 bases, with 6 bases between. Per germline, CDR1 MNHEY and CDR2 SMNVEV (reference sequence). This CDR3 has 13 amino acids. CDR3 protein: CASSFSGNEKLFF. The CDR3 nucleotides read TGTGCCAGCAGTTTCTCGGGTAATGAAAAACTGTTTTTT.

The chain links TRBV2 to TRBJ1-4; 7 bases match TRBD1. The CDR3 sequence is 14 residues long. Trimming cost V 8 bases and J 7 bases; bases outside gene matches: 10. Germline V gives CDR1 SNHLY, CDR2 FYNNEI. In DNA form, the CDR3 reads TGTGCCAGCGGACAGGCAGAATGGGGTGAAAAACTGTTTTTT. Residues: CASGQAEWGEKLFF.

The V and J genes are TRBV14 and TRBJ2-2; unclear D gene. The V end was cut by 6 bases, the J end by 4 bases, with 12 bases between. This CDR3 is 14 amino acids long. Germline values: CDR1 SGHDN, CDR2 FVKESK. The CDR3 sequence is CASRRQLGTGELFF. DNA for the CDR3: TGTGCCAGCAGGCGGCAGCTCGGCACCGGGGAGCTGTTTTTT.

The V gene is TRBV2, the J gene TRBJ2-3; TRBD2 aligns across 13 bases. The junction had 5 bases not matched to a gene; V was cut back by 6 bases and J by 8 bases. From germline, CDR1 is SNHLY and CDR2 FYNNEI. The length of the CDR3 is 14 residues. CDR3 coding DNA: TGTGCCAGCAGGACACTAGCGGGGGGGGGTACGCAGTATTTT. Translation: CASRTLAGGGTQYF. The variable domain in full, with the rest retrieved from reference TRBV2 and TRBJ2-3, is EPEVTQTPSHQVTQMGQEVILRCVPISNHLYFYWYRQILGQKVEFLVSFYNNEISEKSEIFDDQFSVERPDGSNFTLKIRSTKLEDSAMYFCASRTLAGGGTQYFGPGTRLTVL.

The V and J genes are TRBV10-3 and TRBJ1-5; 8 bases line up with TRBD1. The CDR3 length is 16 residues. CDR1 and CDR2 (germline): ENHRY, SYGVKD. Trimming removed 2 bases from V and 2 bases from J; junction bases left unmatched: 5. The CDR3 loop is CAISEDGQGGNQPQHF. For the CDR3, the DNA is TGTGCCATCAGTGAGGATGGACAGGGCGGCAATCAGCCCCAGCATTTT.

The chain recombines TRBV30 with TRBJ2-7; TRBD1 might be the D (5 bases). V dropped 0 bases and J dropped 3 bases, with 12 bases sitting between them. This CDR3 contains 14 residues. Germline assignment: CDR1 GTSNPN and CDR2 SVGIG (reference sequence). CDR3 residues: CAWSVGRASYEQYF. The CDR3 DNA is TGTGCCTGGAGTGTGGGCAGGGCAAGCTACGAGCAGTACTTC.

This chain links TRBV7-2 with TRBJ2-7; no firm D call. Looked up from germline, CDR1 is SGHTA and CDR2 is FQGNSA. V was pared by 1 base and J by 5 bases, with 12 bases between. The CDR3 loop spans 14 amino acids. The CDR3 sequence is CASSLGRSANEQYF. The CDR3 DNA is TGTGCCAGCAGCTTAGGACGGAGCGCAAACGAGCAGTACTTC.

The J gene is TRBJ2-4, the V gene TRBV7-2; possibly TRBD2 for D (5 bases). The CDR3 loop spans 14 amino acids. Between the trimmed V and J ends, which lost 1 base and 3 bases, there was a span of 7 bases. The germline CDR1 and CDR2 sequences are SGHTA and FQGNSA. CDR3 region: CASSLDRGKNIQYF. DNA for the CDR3: TGTGCCAGCAGCTTAGACCGGGGCAAAAACATTCAGTACTTC.

V gene TRBV28 combines with J gene TRBJ2-1; 7 bases map to TRBD2. V gave up 4 bases and J gave up 7 bases; unmatched junction bases: 16. CDR3 length: 17 residues. Germline V gene lookup returns CDR1 MDHEN and CDR2 SYDVKM. This CDR3 is CASSSLFSGIRGNEQFF. The CDR3 DNA follows: TGTGCCAGCAGTTCACTCTTCAGCGGGATAAGAGGGAATGAGCAGTTCTTC. Looking up the rest from reference TRBV28 and TRBJ2-1 gives the full variable domain: DVKVTQSSRYLVKRTGEKVFLECVQDMDHENMFWYRQDPGLGLRLIYFSYDVKMKEKGDIPEGYSVSREKKERFSLILESASTNQTSMYLCASSSLFSGIRGNEQFFGPGTRLTVL.

The chain has TRBV11-2 and TRBJ1-3, with D perhaps TRBD1 (5 bases). This CDR3 comprises 16 residues. Germline loops: CDR1 SGHAT, CDR2 FQNNGV. The V end was cut by 1 base, the J end by 0 bases, with 10 bases between. The CDR3 sequence: CASSLAPGGSGNTIYF. In DNA, the CDR3 is TGTGCCAGCAGCTTAGCTCCCGGGGGCTCTGGAAACACCATATATTTT.